This TCR beta chain was observed in a study of blood T cells in healthy people across ages. The amount of total RNA extracted per sample was at least 5.5 micrograms. The CDR3 is 18 amino acids. Germline loops: CDR1 DFQATT, CDR2 SNEGSKA (reference sequence). J was trimmed by 4 bases and V by 4 bases; bases with no gene match: 16. Next came a second PCR, run for 7 to 11 cycles, which used a sample-barcoded 5' primer along with a J-beta primer mix. TCRdb redid the calling of the 5' RACE reads with MiXCR, one entry per CDR3 protein. In the table there are approximately 780,000 distinct CDR3 sequences, under 30% of which are singletons. These records were also assigned to another study, of T cells of mothers and their children.

The receptor was isolated from a boy younger than 18 in good health. Sequenced material: blood. This chain uses TRBV20-1 with TRBJ2-5; TRBD2 matches at 12 bases. The chain's CDR3 is CSATTTSGGLRFRETQYF. The CDR3 DNA reads as TGCAGTGCTACCACGACTAGCGGGGGCCTTAGGTTCCGAGAGACCCAGTACTTC.